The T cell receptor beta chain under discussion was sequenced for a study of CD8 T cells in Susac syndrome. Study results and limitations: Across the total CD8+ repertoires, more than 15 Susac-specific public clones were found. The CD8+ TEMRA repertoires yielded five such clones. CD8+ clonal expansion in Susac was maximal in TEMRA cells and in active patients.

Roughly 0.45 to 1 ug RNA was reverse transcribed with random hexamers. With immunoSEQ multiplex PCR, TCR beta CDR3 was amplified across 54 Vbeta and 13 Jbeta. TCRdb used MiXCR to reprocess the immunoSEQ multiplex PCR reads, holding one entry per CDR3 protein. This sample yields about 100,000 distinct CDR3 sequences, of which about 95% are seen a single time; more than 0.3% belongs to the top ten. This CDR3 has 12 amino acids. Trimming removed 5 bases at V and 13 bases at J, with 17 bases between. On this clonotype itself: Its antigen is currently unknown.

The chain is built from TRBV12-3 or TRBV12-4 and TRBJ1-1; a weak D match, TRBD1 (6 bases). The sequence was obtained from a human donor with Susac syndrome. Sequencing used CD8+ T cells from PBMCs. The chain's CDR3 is CASSPGAGFGFF. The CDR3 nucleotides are TGTGCCAGCAGTCCAGGGGCAGGATTCGGTTTCTTT.